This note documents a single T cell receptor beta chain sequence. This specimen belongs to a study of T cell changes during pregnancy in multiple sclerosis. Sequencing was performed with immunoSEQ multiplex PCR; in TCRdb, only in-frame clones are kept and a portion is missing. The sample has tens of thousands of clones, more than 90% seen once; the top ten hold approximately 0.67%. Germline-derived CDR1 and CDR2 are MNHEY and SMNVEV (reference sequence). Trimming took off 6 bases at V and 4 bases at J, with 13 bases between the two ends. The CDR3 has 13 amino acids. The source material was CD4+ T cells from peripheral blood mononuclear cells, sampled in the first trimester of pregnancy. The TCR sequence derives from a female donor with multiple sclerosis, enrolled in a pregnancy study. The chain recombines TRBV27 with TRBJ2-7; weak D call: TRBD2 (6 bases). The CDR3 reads CASRRGTAYEQYF. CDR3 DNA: TGTGCCAGCAGGCGGGGTACAGCATACGAGCAGTACTTC.